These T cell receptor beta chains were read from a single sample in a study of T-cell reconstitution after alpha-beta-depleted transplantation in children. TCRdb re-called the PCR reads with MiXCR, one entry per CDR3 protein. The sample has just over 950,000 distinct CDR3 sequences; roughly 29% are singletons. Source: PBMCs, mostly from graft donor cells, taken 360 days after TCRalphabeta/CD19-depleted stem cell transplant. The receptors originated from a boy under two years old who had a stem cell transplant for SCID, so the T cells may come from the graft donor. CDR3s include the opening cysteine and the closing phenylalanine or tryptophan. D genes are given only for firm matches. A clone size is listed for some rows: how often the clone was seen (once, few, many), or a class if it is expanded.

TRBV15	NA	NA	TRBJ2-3	TGTGCCACCAGCAGAGATAGGAGAGGGGATACGCAGTATTTT	CATSRDRRGDTQYF
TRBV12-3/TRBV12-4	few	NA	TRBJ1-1	TGTGCCAGCAGACTGACAGCGAACATGAACACTGAAGCTTTCTTT	CASRLTANMNTEAFF
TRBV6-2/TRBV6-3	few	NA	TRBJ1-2	TGTGCCAGCTCTAATATCGTCGTGGAGTTGGACTATGGCTACACCTTC	CASSNIVVELDYGYTF
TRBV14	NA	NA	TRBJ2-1	TGTGCCAGCAGCCAAGAGGCTAAAATACAGGGACCCCGGAGCTCCTACAATGAGCAGTTCTTC	CASSQEAKIQGPRSSYNEQFF
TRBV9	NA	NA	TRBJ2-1	TGTGCCAGCAGCGTAGCCCAGGGCGGATACAATGAGCAGTTCTTC	CASSVAQGGYNEQFF
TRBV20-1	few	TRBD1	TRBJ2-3	TGCAGTGCTTGGACAGGTAGCACAGATACGCAGTATTTT	CSAWTGSTDTQYF
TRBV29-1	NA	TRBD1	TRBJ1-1	TGCAGCGTTGCACAGGGGGCGCGGAACACTGAAGCTTTCTTT	CSVAQGARNTEAFF
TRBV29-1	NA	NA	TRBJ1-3	TGCAGCGTTAAAGCGGGCAGGGGCGCTGGAAACTCCATATATTTT	CSVKAGRGAGNSIYF
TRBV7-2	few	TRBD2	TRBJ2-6	TGTGCCAGCCGCGGGGGGCACGGGGCCAACGTCCTGACTTTC	CASRGGHGANVLTF
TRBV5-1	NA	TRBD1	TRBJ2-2	TGCGCCAGCAGCTTAAAACCGGGACAGGGGGCTAGATCCACCGGGGAGCTGTTTTTT	CASSLKPGQGARSTGELFF
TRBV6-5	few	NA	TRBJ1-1	TGTGCCAGCAGTTACGGGTCACAGGGGAACACTGAAGCTTTCTTT	CASSYGSQGNTEAFF
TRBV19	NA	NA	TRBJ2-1	TGTGCCAGTAGTTCAAAGGGGCCTAGCGCCACGAGCTCCTACAATGAGCAGTTCTTC	CASSSKGPSATSSYNEQFF
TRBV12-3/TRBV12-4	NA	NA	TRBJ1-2	TGTGCCAGCAGTTCAGCCGGGACTAACTATGGCTACACCTTC	CASSSAGTNYGYTF
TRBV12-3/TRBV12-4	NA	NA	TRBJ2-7	TGTGCCAGCAGTCGGGACTTCCCCGGCGAGCAGTACTTC	CASSRDFPGEQYF
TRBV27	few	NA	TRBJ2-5	TGTGCCAGCAGTGTCAAGGGTGTACGTGGCGAGACCCAGTACTTC	CASSVKGVRGETQYF
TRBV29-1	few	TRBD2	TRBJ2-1	TGCAGCGTTGCCCCACGAACTAGCGGGGCCTACGGGGAGCAGTTCTTC	CSVAPRTSGAYGEQFF
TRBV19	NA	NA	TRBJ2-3	TGTGCCAGTATTGAGGGGGGCACAGATACGCAGTATTTT	CASIEGGTDTQYF
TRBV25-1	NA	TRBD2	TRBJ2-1	TGTGCCAGCAGTGTCCCTAGCGGGAATGAGCAGTTCTTC	CASSVPSGNEQFF
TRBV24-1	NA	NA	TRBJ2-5	TGTGCCACCAGTCGAACCCTCCCAGGAAGGGGGAGACAAGAGACCCAGTACTTC	CATSRTLPGRGRQETQYF
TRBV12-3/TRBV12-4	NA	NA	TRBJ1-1	TGTGCCAGCATTAAACAGCCGGGGGACACTGAAGCTTTCTTT	CASIKQPGDTEAFF
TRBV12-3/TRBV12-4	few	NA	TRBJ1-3	TGTGCCAGCAGCCCCCCAGGGGCCCCGGGGAACACCATATATTTT	CASSPPGAPGNTIYF
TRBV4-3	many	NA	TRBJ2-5	TGCGCCAGCAGCCTGAGACAGGAAGGTTTGGAGACCCAGTACTTC	CASSLRQEGLETQYF
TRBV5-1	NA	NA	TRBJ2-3	TGCGCCAGCCGAGACCTCCGGGGCGACACAGATACGCAGTATTTT	CASRDLRGDTDTQYF
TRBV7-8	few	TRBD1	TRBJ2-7	TGTGCCAGCAGCTTAAAGGCTGGGACAGACAGCGAGCAGTACTTC	CASSLKAGTDSEQYF
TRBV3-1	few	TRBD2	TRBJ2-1	TGTGCCAGCAGCCAAGATGGGACTAGCGGGAACCCTTCCTACAATGAGCAGTTCTTC	CASSQDGTSGNPSYNEQFF
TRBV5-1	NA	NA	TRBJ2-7	TGCGCCAGCAGCTCTATCAGCGACTACGAGCAGTACTTC	CASSSISDYEQYF
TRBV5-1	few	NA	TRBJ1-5	TGCGCCAGCAGGACCGGGCCGGACGGCAATCAGCCCCAGCATTTT	CASRTGPDGNQPQHF
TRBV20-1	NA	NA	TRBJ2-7	TGCAGTGCTAGAACCGGTGTGTCCGAGCAGTACTTC	CSARTGVSEQYF
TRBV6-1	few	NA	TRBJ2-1	TGTGCCAGCAGTCCAACCCGGGCCCGGGGTGAGCAGTTCTTC	CASSPTRARGEQFF
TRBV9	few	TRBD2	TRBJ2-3	TGTGCCAGCAGCCCACGGACTAGCGGGGAGCGAGATACGCAGTATTTT	CASSPRTSGERDTQYF
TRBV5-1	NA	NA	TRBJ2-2	TGCGCCAGCAGCTTGGAGACTATTGCCGGGGAGCTGTTTTTT	CASSLETIAGELFF
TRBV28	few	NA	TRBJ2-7	TGTGCCAGCAAGACAACAGGGTACGCCTCCTACGAGCAGTACTTC	CASKTTGYASYEQYF
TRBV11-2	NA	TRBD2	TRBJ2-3	TGTGCCAGCAGCCTTGGGACTAGCCCAGATACGCAGTATTTT	CASSLGTSPDTQYF
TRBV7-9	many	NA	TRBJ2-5	TGTGCCAGCAGCTCCTCAGACAGAGCGGTGGAGACCCAGTACTTC	CASSSSDRAVETQYF
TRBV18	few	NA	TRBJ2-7	TGTGCCAGCTCACCACAAGCGCTAGTCGAGCAGTACTTC	CASSPQALVEQYF
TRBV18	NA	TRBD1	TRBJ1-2	TGTGCCAGCTCACCGACAGGGCGTAACTATGGCTACACCTTC	CASSPTGRNYGYTF
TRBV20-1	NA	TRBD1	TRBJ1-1	TGCAGTGCTAGTCTGGGGACAGGGGCGAGTGCTTTCTTT	CSASLGTGASAFF
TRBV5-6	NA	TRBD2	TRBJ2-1	TGTGCCAGCAGCTGGGGGGGTGGATTCTACAATGAGCAGTTCTTC	CASSWGGGFYNEQFF
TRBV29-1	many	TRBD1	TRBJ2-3	TGCAGCGTCACCGGGACAGGGGCTGGGGATACGCAGTATTTT	CSVTGTGAGDTQYF
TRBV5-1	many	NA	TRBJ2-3	TGCGCCAGCAGCTTGGGGTCGGGGGCGCGCACAGATACGCAGTATTTT	CASSLGSGARTDTQYF